The T cell receptor (beta chain) under discussion was sequenced for a study of T cell responses to AZD1222 COVID-19 vaccine. General study findings and limits: Baseline seropositives among AZD1222 recipients totaled only 5 or 6.

In the case of this clone: Its antigen is as yet unknown.

Trimming removed 8 bases at V and 2 bases at J, with 16 bases between. The CDR3 length is 15 residues. CDR1 is SNHLY, CDR2 FYNNEI, per germline. The assay was immunoSEQ multiplex PCR, and TCRdb's table has in-frame clones only and misses some. The sample records roughly 100,000 clones, about 85% being singletons. This sequence was found in an adult in good health. The sequencing here drew on peripheral blood, taken on day 0 of AZD1222 vaccination. V and J are TRBV2 and TRBJ2-1; possibly TRBD1 for D (5 bases). The CDR3 DNA reads TGTGCCAGCGCGCTAAGGGGTGGGACCTACAATGAGCAGTTCTTC. Its protein is CASALRGGTYNEQFF.